The 8 T cell receptor beta chains in this list originate from one sample, sequenced in a study of blood T cell repertoires in COVID-19. The repertoire was sequenced with immunoSEQ multiplex PCR; TCRdb's copy has only in-frame clones and lacks some. This table has around 170,000 clones, roughly four fifths appearing once. The sequenced sample was peripheral blood. The receptors come from a woman aged 70-85 years with COVID-19, enrolled during active disease.

The gene calls are TRBV28 and TRBJ2-1; 9 bases are a match to TRBD2. V gave up 7 bases and J gave up 2 bases; unmatched junction bases: 3. Germline V CDR1 and CDR2: MDHEN, SYDVKM. This CDR3 spans 14 amino acids. The CDR3 here is CASILAGPYNEQFF. The CDR3 DNA reads TGTGCCAGCATCCTAGCGGGACCCTACAATGAGCAGTTCTTC.

This rearrangement joins TRBV5-5 to TRBJ1-5, with D unresolved. The CDR3 contains 15 residues. The germline V and J ends were trimmed by 0 bases and 2 bases, with 9 bases remaining between them. The germline V gene has CDR1 SGHKS and CDR2 YYEKEE (reference sequence). This chain's CDR3 is CASSLADSRNQPQHF. The CDR3 nucleotides are TGTGCCAGCAGCTTGGCAGACTCCCGCAATCAGCCCCAGCATTTT.

DNA of the CDR3: TGTGCCAGCAGCCCGGGGGGAGCGGTCCCCTACGAGCAGTACTTC. The encoded protein is CASSPGGAVPYEQYF. The V and J genes are TRBV7-2 and TRBJ2-7; 7 nucleotides match TRBD2. In germline, CDR1 is SGHTA, CDR2 FQGNSA. The J segment lost 2 bases and the V segment lost 5 bases, leaving 9 bases of the junction unmatched. The CDR3 has 15 residues.

V usage is TRBV7-2 and J usage is TRBJ2-1; 11 bases map to TRBD2. The J segment lost 15 bases and the V segment lost 3 bases, leaving 7 bases of the junction unmatched. This CDR3 has 13 amino acids. Germline-derived CDR1 and CDR2 are SGHTA and FQGNSA. The CDR3 sequence is CASSLLAGGSGFF. In nucleotides, the CDR3 is TGTGCCAGCAGCTTGCTAGCGGGAGGTAGTGGGTTCTTC.

V usage is TRBV4-2 and J usage is TRBJ2-1; 7 nucleotides line up with TRBD2. Germline CDR1 reads LGHNA; CDR2 reads YNFKEQ. The ends lost 0 bases at V and 8 bases at J; junction bases unmatched: 7. The CDR3 consists of 15 residues. DNA of the CDR3: TGTGCCAGCAGCCAAGAGTCGGGAGGAGGGCATGAGCAGTTCTTC. Its protein product is CASSQESGGGHEQFF.

The J gene is TRBJ1-1, the V gene TRBV9; D is ambiguous. Germline lookup yields CDR1 SGDLS and CDR2 YYNGEE. V was shortened by 4 bases and J by 1 base, with 11 bases between the two germline ends. This CDR3 region has 14 residues. The CDR3 coding sequence is TGTGCCAGCAGCCTACAGAACGGGAACACTGAAGCTTTCTTT. Translating gives CASSLQNGNTEAFF.

The V and J genes are TRBV7-9 and TRBJ2-5; D might be TRBD2 (6 bases). The CDR3 sequence is 15 residues long. Trimming removed 5 bases at V and 4 bases at J, with 17 bases between. Germline V gene lookup returns CDR1 SEHNR and CDR2 FQNEAQ (reference sequence). This chain's CDR3 is CASSPSGGPGETQYF. CDR3 in DNA: TGTGCCAGCAGCCCATCCGGAGGGCCGGGAGAGACCCAGTACTTC.

The rearrangement joins TRBV4-3 to TRBJ2-1; D may be TRBD2 (6 bases). CDR1 LGHNA and CDR2 YSLEER come from the germline V gene. The CDR3 sequence is 16 residues long. Trimming left V 4 bases short and J 6 bases short, with 19 bases between. This CDR3 is CASSRSGLTGGNEQFF. The CDR3 DNA is TGCGCCAGCAGCCGATCGGGACTGACTGGCGGCAATGAGCAGTTCTTC.